The next 30 T cell receptor beta chains were all read from a single sample in a study of cytomegalovirus exposure and HLA in healthy donors. The primer mix had 60 Vbeta and 13 Jbeta primers. Measured with immunoSEQ multiplex PCR; TCRdb has only the in-frame clones, and not every one. Altogether some 90,000 clones are present, just under 70% being singletons, with the ten largest covering approximately 2.7%. Sample: PBMCs. Every receptor here comes from a man aged 50 or older in good health and CMV-seronegative.

The genes are TRBV27 and TRBJ2-1; 9 bases fit TRBD2. The CDR3 spans 17 residues. Trimming cost V 1 base and J 0 bases; bases outside gene matches: 4. Germline assignment: CDR1 MNHEY and CDR2 SMNVEV (reference sequence). As DNA, the CDR3 is TGTGCCAGCAGTTTATTACAAGCGGGGGGCTCCTACAATGAGCAGTTCTTC. Encoded protein: CASSLLQAGGSYNEQFF.

This clone was recorded once. The rearrangement links TRBV27 to TRBJ2-1; TRBD2 matches at 9 bases. V shed 5 bases, J shed 4 bases, and the junction held 3 bases outside the gene matches. Germline V gives CDR1 MNHEY, CDR2 SMNVEV (reference sequence). This CDR3 region has 14 residues. CDR3 DNA sequence: TGTGCCAGCAGTAGACTAGCGGAGTACAATGAGCAGTTCTTC. It yields the protein CASSRLAEYNEQFF.

The genes are TRBV30 and TRBJ1-6, with 9 bases fitting TRBD1. Trimming cost V 2 bases and J 2 bases; bases outside gene matches: 13. CDR1 is GTSNPN, CDR2 SVGIG, per germline (reference sequence). The CDR3 extends over 19 amino acids. For the CDR3, the DNA is TGTGCCTGGAGTTTACCGACCTTTGACAGGGGGACCTATAATTCACCCCTCCACTTT. It yields the protein CAWSLPTFDRGTYNSPLHF.

The J gene is TRBJ2-2, the V gene TRBV12-5; 8 nucleotides align to TRBD2. CDR1 and CDR2 (germline): LGHNT, FRNRAP. This CDR3 is built from 18 residues. Losses at the gene ends were 0 bases for V and 5 bases for J; bases not matched to a gene: 11. The CDR3 DNA is TGTGCTAGTGGTTTGGTACTTACAGCGGGAGTGGGGACCGGGGAGCTGTTTTTT. It is translated as CASGLVLTAGVGTGELFF.

J is TRBJ2-3 and V is TRBV6-1; TRBD2 might be the D (6 bases). V lost 2 bases, J lost 8 bases, and 17 bases lay in between. The length of the CDR3 is 15 residues. The V gene's germline CDR1 is MNHNS and CDR2 SASEGT. This chain's CDR3 is CASSESGLHDGTQYF. CDR3 nucleotide sequence: TGTGCCAGCAGTGAATCGGGACTCCACGACGGTACGCAGTATTTT.

The chain carries TRBV19 and TRBJ1-5; maybe TRBD1 (5 bases). The ends were cut back, 8 bases at V and 4 bases at J, with 12 bases in the middle. The CDR3 is 13 amino acids. In germline, CDR1 is LNHDA, CDR2 SQIVND (reference sequence). The CDR3 reads CASAKGWNQPQHF. The CDR3 DNA reads TGTGCCAGTGCCAAGGGGTGGAATCAGCCCCAGCATTTT.

This clone has only one observation. This rearrangement joins TRBV4-3 to TRBJ1-2, with 9 nucleotides matching TRBD1. After removal of 4 bases from V and 4 bases from J, the junction contained 4 bases not matched to a gene. The CDR3 consists of 14 residues. Germline V gene sequence: CDR1 LGHNA, CDR2 YSLEER. The CDR3 coding sequence is TGCGCCAGCAGCCGGGACAGGGCTGTCTATGGCTACACCTTC. Translated, it gives CASSRDRAVYGYTF.

This clone turned up a few times. J is TRBJ1-2 and V is TRBV27; no definite D call. In germline, CDR1 is MNHEY, CDR2 SMNVEV (reference sequence). The CDR3 extends over 14 amino acids. Trimming shortened V by 3 bases and J by 5 bases, and 13 bases separated the two germline ends. CDR3 coding DNA: TGTGCCAGCAGTTTGTGGGAGGGCTCTTATGGCTACACCTTC. It is translated as CASSLWEGSYGYTF.

The CDR3 nucleotides read TGTGCCAGCAGCCCGGGGTCCAGGGCGGGGGATGGCTACACCTTC. Translation gives CASSPGSRAGDGYTF. The chain combines TRBV9 with TRBJ1-2; perhaps TRBD1 as D (5 bases). This CDR3 has 15 amino acids. CDR1 and CDR2 from the germline V gene are SGDLS and YYNGEE. Trimming shortened V by 4 bases and J by 6 bases, and 19 bases separated the two germline ends.

This clone was counted between two and nine times. The V call is TRBV4-1, the J call TRBJ2-7, with 8 bases fitting TRBD2. J was trimmed by 3 bases and V by 0 bases; bases with no gene match: 7. Germline V lookup: CDR1 MGHRA, CDR2 YSYEKL. The CDR3 is 16 amino acids. DNA of the CDR3: TGCGCCAGCAGCCAAGATGGAATACGGGGGGGCTACGAGCAGTACTTC. Translation: CASSQDGIRGGYEQYF.

The chain carries TRBV5-1 and TRBJ2-7; D remains ambiguous. CDR1 is SGHRS and CDR2 is YFSETQ in the germline V gene. This CDR3 region has 14 residues. V was trimmed by 0 bases and J by 0 bases, leaving 7 bases between them. This CDR3 is CASSLDSSSYEQYF. CDR3 DNA: TGCGCCAGCAGCTTGGACAGCTCCTCCTACGAGCAGTACTTC. Using reference TRBV5-1 and TRBJ2-7 for the parts outside the CDR3, the full variable domain is KAGVTQTPRYLIKTRGQQVTLSCSPISGHRSVSWYQQTPGQGLQFLFEYFSETQRNKGNFPGRFSGRQFSNSRSEMNVSTLELGDSALYLCASSLDSSSYEQYFGPGTRLTVT.

The chain combines TRBV27 with TRBJ1-2; 9 positions agree with TRBD1. This CDR3 has 16 residues. The V segment lost 4 bases and the J segment 4 bases; nucleotides outside the gene matches: 10. Per the germline V gene, CDR1 is MNHEY and CDR2 is SMNVEV (reference sequence). CDR3 sequence: CASSSGFTGGGYGYTF. The CDR3 DNA is TGTGCCAGCAGTTCCGGCTTTACAGGGGGCGGCTATGGCTACACCTTC.

The V and J genes are TRBV2 and TRBJ1-1; 7 bases are shared with TRBD1. The CDR3 runs 11 residues. Trimming cost V 6 bases and J 9 bases; bases outside gene matches: 4. The V gene's germline CDR1 is SNHLY and CDR2 FYNNEI. The CDR3, as DNA: TGTGCCAGCAGACAGGGGTTTAAAGCTTTCTTT. Protein: CASRQGFKAFF.

This sequence joins TRBV11-2 and TRBJ1-1, with D tentatively TRBD1 (6 bases). This CDR3 has 15 amino acids. CDR1 is SGHAT and CDR2 is FQNNGV in the germline V gene. Trimming shortened V by 3 bases and J by 2 bases, and 13 bases separated the two germline ends. The CDR3, as DNA: TGTGCCAGCAGCTTGTGGGCGACAGGAAACACTGAAGCTTTCTTT. Translating it yields CASSLWATGNTEAFF.

The DNA of the CDR3 is TGTGCCTGCCCGGGACAGGGCCATAATGAAAAACTGTTTTTT. It yields the protein CACPGQGHNEKLFF. The rearrangement joins TRBV30 to TRBJ1-4, with 9 positions matching TRBD1. V was pared by 6 bases and J by 4 bases, with 6 bases of the junction left unmatched. This CDR3 is built from 14 residues. Germline V gene data show CDR1 as GTSNPN and CDR2 as SVGIG (reference sequence).

The chain has TRBV6-1 and TRBJ2-4; D is possibly TRBD1 (6 bases). Germline CDR1 and CDR2: MNHNS and SASEGT. This CDR3 has 12 residues. V shed 4 bases and J shed 7 bases, with 8 bases lying between them. The CDR3 here is CASSVTGNIQYF. In DNA, the CDR3 is TGTGCCAGCAGTGTAACAGGGAACATTCAGTACTTC.

V is TRBV7-3 and J is TRBJ1-2, with no clear D. With 0 bases removed from V and 0 bases from J, the gap between germline ends came to 5 bases. Per the germline V gene, CDR1 is SGHTA and CDR2 is FQGTGA. CDR3 length equals 14 residues. The CDR3 DNA sequence: TGTGCCAGCAGCTTAACCAGGACTAACTATGGCTACACCTTC. Protein product: CASSLTRTNYGYTF.

The chain has TRBV13 and TRBJ1-5; D possibly corresponds to TRBD1 (6 bases). The CDR3 totals 14 residues. The V gene lost 5 bases and the J gene lost 7 bases, with 15 bases spanning the gap. The germline CDR1 and CDR2 sequences are PRHDT and FYEKMQ (reference sequence). In DNA form, the CDR3 reads TGTGCCAGCAGCATTCAGGGGAGTGGGCAGCCCCAGCATTTT. Encoded protein: CASSIQGSGQPQHF.

The rearrangement uses TRBV19 and TRBJ1-5; a possible D gene is TRBD1 (5 bases). The CDR3 loop spans 14 amino acids. The V gene lost 4 bases and the J gene lost 3 bases, with 10 bases spanning the gap. CDR1 is LNHDA and CDR2 is SQIVND in the germline V gene (reference sequence). CDR3 sequence: CASSREQDNQPQHF. In DNA, the CDR3 is TGTGCCAGTAGTAGGGAACAGGACAATCAGCCCCAGCATTTT.

The gene calls are TRBV30 and TRBJ1-5; 8 bases match TRBD1. The CDR3 contains 17 residues. V lost 2 bases and J lost 7; bases outside the gene matches: 16. Germline V CDR1 and CDR2: GTSNPN, SVGIG (reference sequence). CDR3 amino acids: CAWSLPLGQGLWQPQHF. The CDR3 nucleotides read TGTGCCTGGAGTCTCCCTTTAGGACAGGGATTATGGCAGCCCCAGCATTTT.

V gene TRBV4-1 combines with J gene TRBJ2-7; 10 nucleotides align to TRBD2. Germline loops: CDR1 MGHRA, CDR2 YSYEKL. There are 16 residues in the CDR3. V dropped 0 bases and J dropped 5; count of bases not matched to a gene: 7. The CDR3 spells CASSQDASGRSDEQYV. The CDR3 DNA reads as TGCGCCAGCAGCCAAGATGCTAGCGGGAGAAGCGACGAGCAGTACGTC.

Details on this clone: The conserved phenylalanine or tryptophan normally closing the CDR3 is absent here, so this likely arose from a read error. The V gene is TRBV27, the J gene TRBJ1-3; D possibly corresponds to TRBD1 (6 bases). V lost 6 bases, J lost 4 bases, and 13 bases lay in between. The CDR3 runs to 14 residues. The germline V gene encodes CDR1 MNHEY and CDR2 SMNVEV (reference sequence). Here the CDR3 DNA reads TGTGCCAGCAGACCCGGACAGACCGGAAACACCATATATGTT. It is translated as CASRPGQTGNTIYV.

The V call is TRBV7-9, the J call TRBJ2-7; a possible D gene is TRBD1 (5 bases). The CDR3 loop spans 14 amino acids. V dropped 5 bases and J dropped 3 bases, with 14 bases sitting between them. CDR1 SEHNR and CDR2 FQNEAQ come from the germline V gene (reference sequence). The CDR3 coding sequence is TGTGCCAGCAGCCAGTCGTCGACAGACTACGAGCAGTACTTC. This encodes CASSQSSTDYEQYF. Filled out from reference TRBV7-9 and TRBJ2-7, the complete variable domain reads DTGVSQNPRHKITKRGQNVTFRCDPISEHNRLYWYRQTLGQGPEFLTYFQNEAQLEKSRLLSDRFSAERPKGSFSTLEIQRTEQGDSAMYLCASSQSSTDYEQYFGPGTRLTVT.

The J gene is TRBJ2-2, the V gene TRBV7-3, with 8 bases identical to TRBD2. Germline CDR1 is SGHTA and CDR2 is FQGTGA. The trim removed 1 base at V and 3 bases at J, leaving 13 bases unmatched. The CDR3 contains 19 residues. The CDR3 reads CASSLIPTSAGEYTGELFF. The CDR3 DNA follows: TGTGCCAGCAGCTTAATCCCCACTTCAGCGGGAGAGTACACCGGGGAGCTGTTTTTT.

The rearrangement joins TRBV9 to TRBJ2-3, with 10 positions matching TRBD2. V shed 3 bases, J shed 5 bases, and the junction held 6 bases outside the gene matches. Germline CDR1 and CDR2: SGDLS and YYNGEE. This CDR3 comprises 15 residues. CDR3 loop: CASSASGGQGDTQYF. The CDR3 DNA reads TGTGCCAGCAGCGCTAGCGGGGGCCAGGGAGATACGCAGTATTTT. Combining the CDR3 with reference TRBV9 and TRBJ2-3 gives the whole variable domain DSGVTQTPKHLITATGQRVTLRCSPRSGDLSVYWYQQSLDQGLQFLIQYYNGEERAKGNILERFSAQQFPDLHSELNLSSLELGDSALYFCASSASGGQGDTQYFGPGTRLTVL.

The chain uses TRBV9 and TRBJ1-1; D not certain. CDR1 and CDR2 from the germline V gene are SGDLS and YYNGEE. The germline V and J ends were trimmed by 0 bases and 5 bases, with 8 bases remaining between them. CDR3 length: 13 residues. CDR3 region: CASSVGPETEAFF. In DNA form, the CDR3 reads TGTGCCAGCAGCGTAGGTCCCGAGACTGAAGCTTTCTTT.

The gene calls are TRBV5-1 and TRBJ1-5; tentative D call: TRBD1 (6 bases). V was cut by 0 bases and J by 4 bases, with 11 bases left in between. CDR3 size: 15 residues. Germline CDR1 SGHRS, CDR2 YFSETQ. The CDR3 nucleotides read TGCGCCAGCAGCTTGGGGACAGTAAGTAATCAGCCCCAGCATTTT. Translation gives CASSLGTVSNQPQHF.

The J gene is TRBJ2-3, the V gene TRBV10-3; 11 bases align to TRBD2. V shed 0 bases and J 2 bases; nucleotides not matched to a gene: 4. There are 17 residues in the CDR3. CDR1 is ENHRY and CDR2 is SYGVKD in the germline V gene. The CDR3 loop reads CAISESRLAGYTDTQYF. DNA for the CDR3: TGTGCCATCAGTGAGTCCCGACTAGCGGGATACACAGATACGCAGTATTTT.

The chain joins TRBV30 to TRBJ2-6, with D tentatively TRBD2 (5 bases). V lost 0 bases and J lost 2, with 14 bases in between. CDR1 is GTSNPN, CDR2 SVGIG, per germline (reference sequence). The CDR3 has 17 amino acids. The CDR3 nucleotides are TGTGCCTGGAGTGTAGTTGAGGGCAGGCCTGGGGCCAACGTCCTGACTTTC. This gives the protein CAWSVVEGRPGANVLTF. Based on the CDR3 plus reference TRBV30 and TRBJ2-6, the full variable domain is SQTIHQWPATLVQPVGSPLSLECTVEGTSNPNLYWYRQAAGRGLQLLFYSVGIGQISSEVPQNLSASRPQDRQFILSSKKLLLSDSGFYLCAWSVVEGRPGANVLTFGAGSRLTVL.

The rearrangement links TRBV27 to TRBJ1-5; 8 nucleotides agree with TRBD1. Trimming removed 3 bases from V and 3 bases from J; junction bases left unmatched: 10. Per germline, CDR1 MNHEY and CDR2 SMNVEV (reference sequence). The length of the CDR3 is 17 residues. CDR3 DNA: TGTGCCAGCAGTTTCTCCGGCCCGGACAGGGTCAATCAGCCCCAGCATTTT. Encoded protein: CASSFSGPDRVNQPQHF.